The rows below give T cell receptor beta chains drawn from one sample of a study of human T cells and chemical hapten exposure. One entry per CDR3 protein results from TCRdb running MiXCR on the RACE reads. The repertoire has roughly 380,000 distinct CDR3 sequences, about 4.4% of them found once; the top ten carry approximately 2.1%. The source was whole blood, collected in connection with sensitization to the hapten diphenylcyclopropenone (DPC). The receptors come from a woman in her forties or fifties with alopecia areata. Some clones in this sample may be carry-over from other donors' samples. The conserved cysteine and the conserved F or W are not part of the CDR3 here.

ASSGPGQGSRNTIY,TRBJ1-3,TRBV12-3/TRBV12-4
SAREGGRNTEAF,TRBJ1-1,TRBV20-1
ASTLAGVGNEQF,TRBJ2-1,TRBV6-2/TRBV6-3
ATRDPDTGELF,TRBJ2-2,TRBV24-1
ASSFEGSYNSPLH,TRBJ1-6,TRBV28
ASSLAGRPWEQY,TRBJ2-7,TRBV7-8
ASSFRTSPYEQY,TRBJ2-7,TRBV7-8
ASREHKGMASGADTQY,TRBJ2-3,TRBV27
ASSSGTGGLIYGYT,TRBJ1-2,TRBV5-4
ASSQRAGPPYNEQF,TRBJ2-1,TRBV3-1
ASSQDQGQETQY,TRBJ2-5,TRBV4-1
ASSSQGPDFEAF,TRBJ1-1,TRBV7-8
ATSNDRGRDQPQH,TRBJ1-5,TRBV15
ASSPTGLSGNTIY,TRBJ1-3,TRBV6-5
ASSLGTGGTNSPLH,TRBJ1-6,TRBV7-8
SARPRGLAIHEQY,TRBJ2-7,TRBV20-1
ASSAGDGTPGNTIY,TRBJ1-3,TRBV6-5
ASSSFWGGGAADTQY,TRBJ2-3,TRBV11-2
SARVGETQY,TRBJ2-5,TRBV20-1
ASSQKGSNTEAF,TRBJ1-1,TRBV14
SAGGRQDTQY,TRBJ2-3,TRBV20-1